These T cell receptor beta chains were read from a single sample in a study of identical twins. TCRdb independently ran MiXCR on the 5' RACE reads; one entry per CDR3 protein. The table shows about 340,000 distinct CDR3 sequences, with around 12% occurring only once. The same sample was also used in a study of yellow fever vaccine responses in identical twins.

Sequenced: CD8+ T cells sorted from blood. These TCRs come from a woman under 30 in good health. Each CDR3 is given with its conserved first and last residue. The D gene is left open where the match is weak. Part of the rows lack a size; the others show once, few, many or a class for expanded clones.

>TRBJ2-1|NA|TRBV20-1|TRBD2|18
CSARDRTSGSNSYNEQFF
TGCAGTGCTAGAGATAGGACTAGCGGGAGTAACTCCTACAATGAGCAGTTCTTC
>TRBJ2-2|many|TRBV11-1|TRBD2|19
CASSLAGLAGVPNTGELFF
TGTGCCAGCAGCTTAGCAGGACTAGCGGGAGTCCCGAACACCGGGGAGCTGTTTTTT
>TRBJ2-1|few|TRBV14|TRBD2|23
CASSHRTYPSGLAGAFSYNEQFF
TGTGCCAGCAGCCACAGGACATACCCTTCGGGACTAGCGGGAGCTTTCTCCTACAATGAGCAGTTCTTC
>TRBJ2-3|few|TRBV9|NA|14
CASSVEGVTDTQYF
TGTGCCAGCAGCGTAGAGGGGGTTACAGATACGCAGTATTTT
>TRBJ2-7|many|TRBV7-2|NA|12
CASSFPGYEQYF
TGTGCCAGCAGCTTTCCCGGCTACGAGCAGTACTTC
>TRBJ2-1|few|TRBV6-1|TRBD1|19
CASSEIPIRTGSAYNEQFF
TGTGCCAGCAGTGAAATCCCGATTCGGACAGGTTCTGCGTACAATGAGCAGTTCTTC
>TRBJ2-4|NA|TRBV2|NA|14
CAGKPGQLKNIQYF
TGTGCCGGAAAACCGGGACAACTCAAAAACATTCAGTACTTC
>TRBJ2-1|NA|TRBV5-1|TRBD2|15
CASSYGTSGGDEQFF
TGCGCCAGCAGCTATGGGACTAGCGGGGGGGATGAGCAGTTCTTC
>TRBJ2-6|many|TRBV7-9|NA|16
CASSSNTPSGANVLTF
TGTGCCAGCAGCTCCAACACCCCCTCTGGGGCCAACGTCCTGACTTTC
>TRBJ1-1|NA|TRBV7-9|NA|13
CASSPTGFLEAFF
TGTGCCAGCAGCCCTACAGGGTTCTTAGAAGCTTTCTTT
>TRBJ2-5|few|TRBV27|NA|11
CASSLGEAQYF
TGTGCCAGCAGTTTGGGGGAGGCCCAGTACTTC
>TRBJ2-2|NA|TRBV2|NA|15
CASSEMGEVPGELFF
TGTGCCAGCAGTGAGATGGGGGAGGTTCCCGGGGAGCTGTTTTTT
>TRBJ2-1|few|TRBV27|NA|16
CASSQRLSSSYNEQFF
TGTGCCAGCAGCCAACGACTCTCTAGCTCCTACAATGAGCAGTTCTTC
>TRBJ2-1|few|TRBV20-1|TRBD2|14
CSATGRLAGGSEFF
TGCAGTGCTACCGGAAGACTAGCGGGTGGATCCGAGTTCTTC
>TRBJ2-5|NA|TRBV7-9|TRBD2|13
CASSLGTRETQYF
TGTGCCAGCAGCTTAGGGACTAGAGAGACCCAGTACTTC
>TRBJ2-3|NA|TRBV12-3/TRBV12-4|TRBD2|15
CASSFGGRATDTQYF
TGTGCCAGCAGTTTTGGCGGGAGGGCCACAGATACGCAGTATTTT
>TRBJ1-1|NA|TRBV6-1|NA|14
CASSEAGGATEAFF
TGTGCCAGCAGTGAGGCGGGGGGAGCCACTGAAGCTTTCTTT
>TRBJ2-7|NA|TRBV6-2/TRBV6-3|NA|15
CASSSPRDISYEQYF
TGTGCCAGCAGTTCGCCGCGGGACATCTCCTACGAGCAGTACTTC
>TRBJ2-1|few|TRBV20-1|NA|16
CSARDPSQTSYNEQFF
TGCAGTGCTAGAGATCCGAGTCAGACCTCCTACAATGAGCAGTTCTTC
>TRBJ2-3|NA|TRBV11-1|NA|14
CASSFGAGADTQYF
TGTGCCAGCAGCTTTGGGGCTGGCGCAGATACGCAGTATTTT
>TRBJ2-1|few|TRBV27|TRBD1|11
CTSSSDRKQFF
TGCACCAGCAGTTCGGACAGGAAGCAGTTCTTC
>TRBJ2-3|few|TRBV7-8|TRBD2|16
CASSAGTSGRGDTQYF
TGTGCCAGCAGCGCGGGGACTAGCGGGAGAGGAGATACGCAGTATTTT
>TRBJ1-1|few|TRBV28|TRBD1|14
CASSPGQGTAEAFF
TGTGCCAGCAGCCCGGGACAGGGGACGGCTGAAGCTTTCTTT
>TRBJ1-1|few|TRBV20-1|NA|13
CSARDTLNTEAFF
TGCAGTGCTCGGGACACGTTGAACACTGAAGCTTTCTTT
>TRBJ1-1|NA|TRBV11-2|NA|14
CASRSRGPDTEAFF
TGTGCCAGCAGATCCAGGGGCCCGGACACTGAAGCTTTCTTT
>TRBJ2-1|NA|TRBV4-2|TRBD2|19
CASSVVGIGREVSVNEQFF
TGTGCCAGCAGCGTCGTTGGGATTGGGCGGGAGGTGAGCGTTAATGAGCAGTTCTTC
>TRBJ2-3|many|TRBV10-3|NA|15
CAIRPGEAHPDTQYF
TGTGCCATCAGGCCAGGGGAGGCGCATCCAGATACGCAGTATTTT
>TRBJ1-1|many|TRBV11-2|TRBD1|13
CASSYSGGTEAFF
TGTGCCAGCAGCTATTCAGGGGGGACTGAAGCTTTCTTT
>TRBJ1-1|few|TRBV11-1|TRBD1|15
CASSSLGDRNTEAFF
TGTGCCAGCAGCTCCCTCGGGGACAGAAACACTGAAGCTTTCTTT
>TRBJ1-4|NA|TRBV28|NA|15
CASSPGGSYNEKLFF
TGTGCCAGCAGTCCCGGTGGCAGCTACAACGAAAAACTGTTTTTT
>TRBJ2-2|few|TRBV24-1|NA|14
CATSDLGQTGELFF
TGTGCCACCAGTGATTTAGGACAGACCGGGGAGCTGTTTTTT
>TRBJ2-1|few|TRBV11-2|NA|16
CASSSRTGTITEEQFF
TGTGCCAGCAGCTCCCGAACCGGGACAATTACGGAGGAGCAGTTCTTC
>TRBJ2-1|NA|TRBV28|TRBD2|13
CASSPTSYYEQFF
TGTGCCAGCAGCCCGACTAGCTATTATGAGCAGTTCTTC
>TRBJ1-5|many|TRBV12-3/TRBV12-4|NA|11
CASSLAQPQHF
TGTGCCAGCAGTTTAGCACAGCCCCAGCATTTT
>TRBJ1-2|few|TRBV28|NA|14
CASSLGRRIYGYTF
TGTGCCAGCAGTTTAGGCAGGAGAATCTATGGCTACACCTTC
>TRBJ2-5|few|TRBV27|NA|12
CASGFEGATQYF
TGTGCCAGCGGATTCGAAGGGGCGACCCAGTACTTC
>TRBJ2-1|few|TRBV7-3|NA|16
CASSLGGSSSYNEQFF
TGTGCCAGCAGCTTGGGCGGAAGCAGCTCCTACAATGAGCAGTTCTTC
>TRBJ2-3|NA|TRBV27|NA|11
CASSLGTEEYF
TGTGCCAGCAGTTTGGGCACGGAGGAGTATTTT
>TRBJ2-1|NA|TRBV20-1|TRBD1|14
CSAGPGQPYNEQFF
TGCAGTGCAGGCCCGGGACAGCCTTACAATGAGCAGTTCTTC
>TRBJ2-1|NA|TRBV7-9|TRBD1|15
CASRSRDRAYNEQFF
TGTGCCAGCAGGTCCCGGGACAGGGCCTACAATGAGCAGTTCTTC
>TRBJ1-1|NA|TRBV12-3/TRBV12-4|NA|13
CASSLGMGTEAFF
TGTGCCAGCAGTTTAGGGATGGGGACTGAAGCTTTCTTT
>TRBJ2-3|many|TRBV4-1|NA|15
CASSKGESRTDTQYF
TGCGCCAGCAGCAAAGGAGAGAGCCGCACAGATACGCAGTATTTT
>TRBJ1-6|few|TRBV20-1|NA|16
CSASGQGRSYNSPLHF
TGCAGTGCTAGTGGGCAGGGGCGCTCCTATAATTCACCCCTCCACTTT
>TRBJ2-1|few|TRBV7-9|NA|12
CASDLGVHEQFF
TGTGCCAGCGACCTGGGCGTCCATGAGCAGTTCTTC
>TRBJ2-1|few|TRBV28|NA|14
CASSFPDGPREQFF
TGTGCCAGCAGTTTCCCCGACGGACCGAGGGAGCAGTTCTTC
>TRBJ2-1|NA|TRBV20-1|NA|15
CSARGSENWMNEQFF
TGCAGTGCTAGAGGGAGTGAGAACTGGATGAATGAGCAGTTCTTC
>TRBJ1-3|few|TRBV20-1|NA|13
CSARVLSGNTIYF
TGCAGTGCTAGAGTTTTATCTGGAAACACCATATATTTT